A single sample is the source of the 6 T cell receptor beta chains below, sequenced in a study of tumor-infiltrating lymphocytes in primary liver carcinoma. Co-extraction of RNA and DNA was performed on roughly 17-32 mg of unsorted bulk tissue. Production of TCR beta cDNA used approximately 0.55 ug total RNA together with a constant-region primer. The TCR beta library was amplified through three nested multiplex PCR rounds in a modified ARM-PCR procedure. The two initial PCR rounds, ten to eleven cycles each, used TRBV1-TRBV30 forward and C-beta reverse primers. TCRdb passed the multiplex PCR reads through MiXCR, listing each CDR3 protein once. The sample lists more than 85,000 distinct CDR3 sequences, roughly 80% occurring once. Input material: liver tumor tissue from sampling region 3. Subset noted: tumor region T3, left-lateral pole. These TCRs come from a man in his forties or fifties with primary liver carcinoma and hepatitis B virus infection.

About this clonotype: An end of the junction does not agree with germline; a read error may underlie this. The rearrangement joins TRBV28 to TRBJ2-7; 9 positions agree with TRBD2. This CDR3 has 16 residues. Germline CDR1 is MDHEN and CDR2 is SYDVKM. CDR3 sequence reads: CASSSGLALGSFEQYF. Here the CDR3 DNA reads TGTGCCAGCAGTTCCGGACTAGCGTTAGGCTCCTTCGAGCAGTACTTT.

The rearrangement joins TRBV7-8 to TRBJ2-7; 9 nucleotides align to TRBD2. V trimming: 4 bases; J trimming: 0 bases; junction bases outside the gene matches: 13. The CDR3 consists of 18 residues. Germline V gives CDR1 SGHVS, CDR2 FQNEAQ. CDR3 loop: CASSSRTSASMSSYEQYF. The CDR3 nucleotides are TGTGCCAGCAGCTCTCGGACTAGCGCGAGTATGAGCTCCTACGAGCAGTACTTC.

The rearrangement links TRBV10-3 to TRBJ1-3, with D hard to call. There are 16 residues in the CDR3. Trimming left V 2 bases short and J 6 bases short, with 17 bases between. The germline V gene has CDR1 ENHRY and CDR2 SYGVKD. The CDR3, as DNA: TGTGCCATCAGTGAGCCAAAACGGGCGCGGGAAAACACCATATATTTT. Its protein is CAISEPKRARENTIYF.

About this clonotype itself: At one of its ends the junction is not consistent with the germline gene, which may arise from a read error. The gene calls are TRBV11-1 and TRBJ2-7; 7 bases align to TRBD1. The CDR3 is 13 residues long. The germline gives CDR1 SGHAT, CDR2 FQDESV (reference sequence). The CDR3 bases are TGTGGCAGCAGGGGGAAGCGATCCTACGATCAATACTTC. Protein product: CGSRGKRSYDQYF.

V and J are TRBV20-1 and TRBJ1-5, with D uncertain. CDR1 DFQATT and CDR2 SNEGSKA come from the germline V gene (reference sequence). Between the trimmed V and J ends, which lost 0 bases and 4 bases, there was a span of 7 bases. There are 13 residues in the CDR3. CDR3 sequence (DNA): TGCAGTGCTAGAGATTCGGGTAATCAGCCCCAGCATTTT. Its translation: CSARDSGNQPQHF.

The chain combines TRBV6-5 with TRBJ1-4; a weak D match, TRBD1 (5 bases). From germline, CDR1 is MNHEY and CDR2 SVGAGI. The CDR3 is 12 amino acids. V was pared by 8 bases and J by 5 bases, with 9 bases between. The CDR3 bases are TGTGCCAGCGGGTGGGGGAATGAAAAACTGTTTTTT. Protein: CASGWGNEKLFF.